The 31 T cell receptor beta chains below were found in one sample sequenced in a study of control samples from healthy donors and cancer patients. Some clones are missing from TCRdb's copy, which holds only in-frame ones; the method was immunoSEQ multiplex PCR. The sample lists about 74,000 clones; around nine tenths were seen once. Sequenced sample: blood. These receptors were taken from a woman in her 50s in good health.

The gene calls are TRBV4-1 and TRBJ1-1; D is undetermined. With 2 bases removed from V and 0 bases from J, the gap between germline ends came to 22 bases. Per germline, CDR1 MGHRA and CDR2 YSYEKL. The CDR3 runs 19 residues. CDR3 protein: CASSQPNELRRNLNTEAFF. The CDR3 bases are TGCGCCAGCAGCCAACCTAACGAGCTAAGGAGAAATTTGAACACTGAAGCTTTCTTT.

Points on this clone: Compared with germline, one end of the junction differs, possibly owing to a read error. The V gene is TRBV6-6, the J gene TRBJ1-1; a possible D gene is TRBD1 (6 bases). Germline CDR1 reads MNHNY; CDR2 reads SVGAGI (reference sequence). The length of the CDR3 is 10 residues. The CDR3 coding sequence is TGTGCCAGCAGTTACTGGCAGGGGAGATTT. Translating it yields CASSYWQGRF.

J is TRBJ2-3 and V is TRBV2, with TRBD1 matching 9 bases. This CDR3 is 15 amino acids long. The V and J ends lost 7 bases and 6 bases, in that order; junction bases with no gene match: 11. Germline V gene sequence: CDR1 SNHLY, CDR2 FYNNEI. The CDR3 here is CASNDRTGVADTQYF. DNA for the CDR3: TGTGCCAGCAATGACCGGACAGGGGTGGCGGATACGCAGTATTTT.

V usage is TRBV19 and J usage is TRBJ1-6; possibly TRBD1 for D (5 bases). The V end was cut by 3 bases, the J end by 10 bases, with 13 bases between. Germline CDR1 and CDR2: LNHDA and SQIVND (reference sequence). The CDR3 sequence is 14 residues long. DNA of the CDR3: TGTGCCAGTAGTATTACCAACGGGGGATCACCCCTCCACTTT. Encoded protein: CASSITNGGSPLHF.

This clone was seen a few times. The chain links TRBV7-9 to TRBJ1-2; 7 bases fit TRBD1. The CDR3 spans 13 residues. Germline V gene sequence: CDR1 SEHNR, CDR2 FQNEAQ (reference sequence). V trimming: 4 bases; J trimming: 4 bases; junction bases outside the gene matches: 3. Here the CDR3 DNA reads TGTGCCAGCAGCTCGGGACAGATCTATGGCTACACCTTC. It is translated as CASSSGQIYGYTF.

The gene calls are TRBV2 and TRBJ2-6; D gene unclear. The germline V and J ends were trimmed by 6 bases and 3 bases, with 12 bases remaining between them. Germline CDR1 reads SNHLY; CDR2 reads FYNNEI. The CDR3 extends over 15 amino acids. For the CDR3, the DNA is TGTGCCAGCAGCCTTCTAGTCGGTGGGGCCAACGTCCTGACTTTC. Amino acids: CASSLLVGGANVLTF.

The V call is TRBV11-2, the J call TRBJ2-3; 8 bases align to TRBD1. The V and J ends lost 3 bases and 8 bases, in that order; junction bases with no gene match: 10. Germline assignment: CDR1 SGHAT and CDR2 FQNNGV. The CDR3 spans 15 residues. Written as DNA, the CDR3 is TGTGCCAGCAGCTTCGACAGGGGCGAACTTGGTACGCAGTATTTT. It is translated as CASSFDRGELGTQYF. Together with reference TRBV11-2 and TRBJ2-3, the CDR3 gives the full variable domain: EAGVAQSPRYKIIEKRQSVAFWCNPISGHATLYWYQQILGQGPKLLIQFQNNGVVDDSQLPKDRFSAERLKGVDSTLKIQPAKLEDSAVYLCASSFDRGELGTQYFGPGTRLTVL.

This sequence joins TRBV30 and TRBJ2-3, with TRBD2 matching 9 bases. With 3 bases clipped from V and 10 bases from J, the junction kept 8 bases outside the gene matches. The CDR3 contains 13 residues. Germline CDR1 GTSNPN, CDR2 SVGIG (reference sequence). CDR3 sequence: CAWSPGLAQAQYF. Written as DNA, the CDR3 is TGTGCCTGGAGCCCGGGACTAGCTCAGGCGCAGTATTTT.

The V and J genes are TRBV5-4 and TRBJ2-7, with D hard to call. V lost 4 bases and J lost 0, with 11 bases in between. Germline CDR1 reads SGHNT; CDR2 reads YYREEE (reference sequence). The CDR3 totals 14 residues. DNA of the CDR3: TGTGCCAGCAGCCACAGCCCAGGCTCCTACGAGCAGTACTTC. It encodes CASSHSPGSYEQYF.

This clone is a singleton in its sample. CDR3 sequence (DNA): TGTGCCAGCAGCGGGGGGACAGGGGTTAACAATCAGCCCCAGCATTTT. It specifies CASSGGTGVNNQPQHF. The chain links TRBV5-8 to TRBJ1-5; 10 bases agree with TRBD1. The V gene's germline CDR1 is SGHTS and CDR2 YDEGEE. This CDR3 is built from 16 residues. Trimming at V came to 4 bases and at J to 3 bases, leaving 7 bases not matched to a gene.

The V and J genes are TRBV6-1 and TRBJ2-7; D is possibly TRBD1 or TRBD2 (6 bases each). The CDR3 spans 14 residues. V shed 6 bases and J shed 1 base, with 13 bases lying between them. In germline, CDR1 is MNHNS, CDR2 SASEGT. CDR3 in amino acids: CASRAGQVSYEQYF. CDR3 nucleotide sequence: TGTGCCAGCAGGGCGGGACAAGTATCCTACGAGCAGTACTTC.

The V gene is TRBV19, the J gene TRBJ1-1, with D possibly being TRBD1 (5 bases). V was pared by 7 bases and J by 1 base, with 13 bases between. CDR3 length equals 14 residues. Germline values: CDR1 LNHDA, CDR2 SQIVND (reference sequence). The CDR3 sequence: CASKQVISNTEAFF. The DNA of the CDR3 is TGTGCCAGTAAACAGGTAATCTCGAACACTGAAGCTTTCTTT. Supplemented by reference TRBV19 and TRBJ1-1, the full variable domain reads DGGITQSPKYLFRKEGQNVTLSCEQNLNHDAMYWYRQDPGQGLRLIYYSQIVNDFQKGDIAEGYSVSREKKESFPLTVTSAQKNPTAFYLCASKQVISNTEAFFGQGTRLTVV.

This clone was recorded once. For the CDR3, the DNA is TGTGCCACCAGCAGAGGCGCAGTATATACGCAGTATTTT. Translation gives CATSRGAVYTQYF. V gene TRBV15 combines with J gene TRBJ2-3; D ambiguous. The CDR3 length is 13 residues. Germline V gene data show CDR1 as LNHNV and CDR2 as YYDKDF (reference sequence). V shed 1 base and J shed 7 bases, with 9 bases lying between them.

The gene calls are TRBV9 and TRBJ1-4; D perhaps matches TRBD1 (5 bases). Per germline, CDR1 SGDLS and CDR2 YYNGEE. V was pared by 1 base and J by 5 bases, with 15 bases between. The CDR3 spans 16 residues. The CDR3 bases are TGTGCCAGCAGCGTAAAGGGGAGGCCGTTAAATGAAAAACTGTTTTTT. It yields the protein CASSVKGRPLNEKLFF. The full variable domain, completed using reference TRBV9 and TRBJ1-4, is DSGVTQTPKHLITATGQRVTLRCSPRSGDLSVYWYQQSLDQGLQFLIQYYNGEERAKGNILERFSAQQFPDLHSELNLSSLELGDSALYFCASSVKGRPLNEKLFFGSGTQLSVL.

This chain connects TRBV6-5 to TRBJ1-2; 7 nucleotides line up with TRBD1. V lost 6 bases, J lost 4 bases, and 2 bases stayed unmatched. This CDR3 has 12 residues. Germline V gene lookup returns CDR1 MNHEY and CDR2 SVGAGI. CDR3 residues: CASRQGSYGYTF. The CDR3 bases are TGTGCCAGCAGACAGGGGTCCTATGGCTACACCTTC.

CDR3 in DNA: TGTGCCAGCAGTTTATTGGGGGGGCCAGGCAATGAGCAGTTCTTC. It yields the protein CASSLLGGPGNEQFF. The chain employs TRBV28 and TRBJ2-1; D is possibly TRBD2 (7 bases). The CDR3 covers 15 residues. Germline V gene lookup returns CDR1 MDHEN and CDR2 SYDVKM. V lost 1 base and J lost 6, with 13 bases in between.

V gene TRBV24-1 combines with J gene TRBJ2-2; the match to TRBD2 covers 10 bases. Germline CDR1 KGHDR, CDR2 SFDVKD. The CDR3 contains 21 residues. J lost 0 bases, V lost 5 bases, and 17 bases had no gene match. In DNA, the CDR3 is TGTGCCACCAGTGGTCGGACACGGGTAGCGGGGGGTCCTTCGAACACCGGGGAGCTGTTTTTT. This sequence encodes CATSGRTRVAGGPSNTGELFF.

This chain uses TRBV13 with TRBJ1-3; D call uncertain. Germline values: CDR1 PRHDT, CDR2 FYEKMQ (reference sequence). V was pared by 5 bases and J by 2 bases, with 10 bases between. This CDR3 has 14 residues. The CDR3 loop reads CASSRTATGNTIYF. The CDR3 region has the DNA TGTGCCAGCAGCCGGACGGCAACTGGAAACACCATATATTTT.

This sequence joins TRBV7-9 and TRBJ1-1, with D perhaps TRBD1 (5 bases). This CDR3 is 14 amino acids long. The V and J ends lost 6 bases and 3 bases respectively, with 14 bases between them. Germline loops: CDR1 SEHNR, CDR2 FQNEAQ (reference sequence). CDR3 residues: CASRRNQGDTEAFF. Written as DNA, the CDR3 is TGTGCCAGCAGGAGAAACCAGGGAGACACTGAAGCTTTCTTT.

The chain uses TRBV19 and TRBJ2-3, with TRBD1 identical over 9 bases. Per germline, CDR1 LNHDA and CDR2 SQIVND (reference sequence). V lost 7 bases to trimming and J lost 4 bases; unmatched junction nucleotides: 12. The CDR3 extends over 16 amino acids. The CDR3 nucleotides read TGTGCCAGTACCGCGGGACAGGGAACGTTTGCAGATACGCAGTATTTT. Translation gives CASTAGQGTFADTQYF.

The rearrangement links TRBV5-1 to TRBJ2-2, with D hard to call. The germline V and J ends were trimmed by 0 bases and 7 bases, with 7 bases remaining between them. Germline lookup yields CDR1 SGHRS and CDR2 YFSETQ. CDR3 size: 13 residues. CDR3 nucleotide sequence: TGCGCCAGCAGCTTGGGGTACAACGGGGAGCTGTTTTTT. It encodes CASSLGYNGELFF.

The rearrangement links TRBV18 to TRBJ2-6; the D is unclear. CDR1 is KGHSH and CDR2 is LQKENI in the germline V gene. This CDR3 is built from 14 residues. The V and J ends lost 5 bases and 4 bases respectively, with 9 bases between them. The CDR3, as DNA: TGTGCCAGCTCAACAGTCTTGGGGGCCAACGTCCTGACTTTC. It codes for CASSTVLGANVLTF.

The chain has TRBV18 and TRBJ1-1; TRBD1 matches 9 bases. The CDR3 has 14 amino acids. V trimming: 6 bases; J trimming: 1 base; junction bases outside the gene matches: 3. Germline CDR1 and CDR2: KGHSH and LQKENI. In nucleotides, the CDR3 is TGTGCCAGCTCTGCGGACAGGGGGAACACTGAAGCTTTCTTT. It specifies CASSADRGNTEAFF.

The chain carries TRBV3-1 (or the pseudogene TRBV3-2) and TRBJ1-1; D is unresolved. Per the germline V gene, CDR1 is LGHDT and CDR2 is YNNKEL (reference sequence). The V and J ends lost 4 bases and 0 bases respectively, with 9 bases between them. This CDR3 has 14 amino acids. The CDR3 is CASSPLYMNTEAFF. CDR3 DNA: TGTGCCAGCAGCCCCTTATACATGAACACTGAAGCTTTCTTT.

The J gene is TRBJ1-5, the V gene TRBV7-2; 9 nucleotides match TRBD1. Per germline, CDR1 SGHTA and CDR2 FQGNSA. The ends lost 2 bases at V and 5 bases at J; junction bases unmatched: 10. CDR3 size: 17 residues. The CDR3, as DNA: TGTGCCAGCAGCTTACCAACCGGGACAGGGCCATATCAGCCCCAGCATTTT. Translating it yields CASSLPTGTGPYQPQHF.

The chain carries TRBV30 and TRBJ1-3; D not resolved. Trimming left V 5 bases short and J 1 base short, with 15 bases between. The length of the CDR3 is 15 residues. Germline V CDR1 and CDR2: GTSNPN, SVGIG (reference sequence). CDR3 DNA: TGTGCCTGGGGGTCCTCCACAGCGTCTGGAAACACCATATATTTT. Residues: CAWGSSTASGNTIYF.

The rearrangement links TRBV2 to TRBJ1-2; D gene ambiguous. V was shortened by 2 bases and J by 7 bases, with 8 bases between the two germline ends. The CDR3 is 12 residues long. Germline V gene data show CDR1 as SNHLY and CDR2 as FYNNEI. CDR3 loop: CASSEREGGYTF. For the CDR3, the DNA is TGTGCCAGCAGTGAAAGGGAGGGTGGCTACACCTTC.

The chain is built from TRBV7-8 and TRBJ2-3; D may be TRBD1 (6 bases). V gave up 5 bases and J gave up 6 bases, with 15 bases separating them. This CDR3 spans 14 amino acids. CDR1 and CDR2 (germline): SGHVS, FQNEAQ. Here the CDR3 reads CASSPVGAGDTQYF. The CDR3 DNA sequence: TGTGCCAGCAGCCCAGTGGGGGCAGGGGATACGCAGTATTTT. Full variable domain (missing parts from reference TRBV7-8 and TRBJ2-3): GAGVSQSPRYKVAKRGQDVALRCDPISGHVSLFWYQQALGQGPEFLTYFQNEAQLDKSGLPSDRFFAERPEGSVSTLKIQRTQQEDSAVYLCASSPVGAGDTQYFGPGTRLTVL.

CDR3 coding DNA: TGTGCCAGCAGCTTCTCCTTGCGGGGACACCACGAGCAGTACTTC. Amino acid sequence: CASSFSLRGHHEQYF. This rearrangement joins TRBV13 to TRBJ2-7, with D perhaps matching TRBD1 or TRBD2 (6 bases each). The CDR3 extends over 15 amino acids. The germline V gene has CDR1 PRHDT and CDR2 FYEKMQ (reference sequence). Trimming removed 3 bases at V and 5 bases at J, with 17 bases between.

The chain employs TRBV5-1 and TRBJ2-1, with 8 nucleotides matching TRBD1. This CDR3 comprises 14 residues. Germline V lookup: CDR1 SGHRS, CDR2 YFSETQ. Trimming removed 1 base from V and 5 bases from J; junction bases left unmatched: 2. CDR3: CASSLHRGNNEQFF. CDR3 coding DNA: TGCGCCAGCAGCTTGCACAGGGGGAACAATGAGCAGTTCTTC.

The V gene is TRBV5-1, the J gene TRBJ1-1; 9 bases match TRBD1. CDR3 length: 14 residues. Unmatched junction bases numbered 6, after V lost 5 bases and J lost 4 bases. The V gene's germline CDR1 is SGHRS and CDR2 YFSETQ. CDR3 region: CASRQGAVSTEAFF. The CDR3 DNA follows: TGCGCCAGCAGACAGGGGGCGGTGAGCACTGAAGCTTTCTTT.